This T cell receptor beta chain was sequenced during a study of cytotoxic CD8 clonotypes in ibrutinib-treated CLL. Clones were read by immunoSEQ multiplex PCR, and TCRdb kept only the in-frame ones, dropping some. The table lists over 100,000 clones, 80% to 90% of them singletons. The trim removed 9 bases at V and 2 bases at J, leaving 9 bases unmatched. The V gene's germline CDR1 is MDHEN and CDR2 SYDVKM. The CDR3 covers 15 residues. Sequenced here: PBMCs, sampled after 24 months of ibrutinib treatment. The chain links TRBV28 to TRBJ2-2, with 7 bases lining up with TRBD2. The sequence derives from a human donor with chronic lymphocytic leukemia. The CDR3 DNA follows: TGTGCCAGTAACCGACTAGCCGGAAACACCGGGGAGCTGTTTTTT. Translated, it gives CASNRLAGNTGELFF.